This record covers a single T cell receptor (beta chain). The CDR3 totals 18 residues. The V gene's germline CDR1 is SEHNR and CDR2 FQNEAQ (reference sequence). Trimming removed 1 base at V and 5 bases at J, with 23 bases between. Method: immunoSEQ multiplex PCR; TCRdb's copy keeps in-frame clones and lacks some. Of approximately 40,000 clones in the sample, approximately 86% are singletons; the top ten hold roughly 23%. This sample is drawn from a study of PD-L1 blockade in urothelial cancer. Study in general: Blood-derived samples held a median roughly 150,000 T cells.

Time point defined: peripheral blood 6 weeks after treatment start. The sequence came from a man aged 60 to 69 with urothelial cancer. The chain is built from TRBV7-9 and TRBJ2-5; a possible D gene is TRBD1 (6 bases). Source: PBMCs, taken around atezolizumab (anti-PD-L1) treatment. The DNA of the CDR3 is TGTGCCAGCAGCTTAGAGGCGGACAGCCCATCGGGAAGCGAGACCCAGTACTTC. It encodes CASSLEADSPSGSETQYF.